This T cell receptor (beta chain) was identified during a study of shared clonotypes between healthy human individuals. A CD45RA+ naive subset and a CD45RA-negative memory subset were split from CD4+ cells. Study-wide results and caveats: The study found about 5% of naive CD4 clonotypes shared across several donors.

Details on this clone: Its antigen is undetermined. At one end, the junction sequence differs from germline, possibly due to a read error.

The authors ran the assay at deep level. In the study's own analysis: Owing to the provision of junction-only sequences devoid of quality scores by immunoSEQ, filtering differed. Method: immunoSEQ multiplex PCR; TCRdb's copy keeps in-frame clones and lacks some. The DNA gave D and trimming, while V, J and clone size come from that table. The repertoire has about 2.4 million clones, roughly 92% of them found once; the top ten carry roughly 0.15%. Germline CDR1 reads SGHTA; CDR2 reads FQGNSA. This CDR3 spans 15 amino acids. The sequenced sample consisted of naive CD4+ T cells sorted from blood. Documented subset: CD45RA+ positively selected. V and J are TRBV7-2 and TRBJ2-5, with 8 bases fitting TRBD2. This TCR was sampled from a man in his late teens or twenties in good health. CDR3 residues: CASTLAGLGRETQYF. CDR3 DNA sequence: TGTGCCAGCACCTTAGCGGGGCTGGGGCGAGAGACCCAGTACTTC.